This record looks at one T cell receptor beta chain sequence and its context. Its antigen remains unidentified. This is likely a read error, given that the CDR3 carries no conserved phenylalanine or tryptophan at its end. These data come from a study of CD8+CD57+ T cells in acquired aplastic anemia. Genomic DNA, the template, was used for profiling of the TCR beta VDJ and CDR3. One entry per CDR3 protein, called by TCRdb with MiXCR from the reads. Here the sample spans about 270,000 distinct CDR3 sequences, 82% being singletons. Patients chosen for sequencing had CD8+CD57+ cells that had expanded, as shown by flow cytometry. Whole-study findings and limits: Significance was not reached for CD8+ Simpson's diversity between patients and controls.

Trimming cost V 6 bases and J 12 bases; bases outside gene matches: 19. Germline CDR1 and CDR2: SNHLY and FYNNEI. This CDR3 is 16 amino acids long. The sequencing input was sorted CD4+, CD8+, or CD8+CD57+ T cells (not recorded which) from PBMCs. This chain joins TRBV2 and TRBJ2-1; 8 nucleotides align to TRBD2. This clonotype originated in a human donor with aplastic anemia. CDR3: CASSRGGGNGHDAQFC. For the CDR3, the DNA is TGTGCCAGCAGCCGGGGGGGCGGAAACGGTCATGATGCGCAGTTCTGC.